What follows are 7 T cell receptor beta chains derived from one specimen sequenced in a study of CD8 T cells in ankylosing spondylitis. Each CDR3 protein gets one entry after TCRdb re-called the 5' RACE reads with MiXCR. This sample has roughly 230,000 distinct CDR3 sequences, with 18% found just once. Sequenced material: blood, either unsorted or a sorted T cell fraction (not recorded which). Receptor source: a male donor with ankylosing spondylitis or in good health (not recorded which).

This clonotype was picked up many times. The junction does not match germline at one end; this may be a read error. This sequence joins TRBV12-3 or TRBV12-4 and TRBJ2-3, with unresolved D. The CDR3 spans 15 residues. The DNA of the CDR3 is TGTGCCAGCAGCTTAGTCGGCGGCAGCACAGATACGCAGTATTTT. Protein sequence: CASSLVGGSTDTQYF.

This clonotype has a handful of counts. This chain connects TRBV20-1 to TRBJ2-7; a weak D match, TRBD2 (6 bases). CDR3 length: 14 amino acids. Germline V CDR1 and CDR2: DFQATT, SNEGSKA (reference sequence). With 2 bases removed from V and 3 bases from J, the gap between germline ends came to 14 bases. The CDR3 region is CSARRIAARYEQYF. CDR3 DNA: TGCAGTGCTAGACGAATAGCGGCCCGCTACGAGCAGTACTTC.

This clonotype was seen many times. The chain has TRBV6-5 and TRBJ2-5; D may be TRBD2 (7 bases). V dropped 0 bases and J dropped 5 bases, with 10 bases sitting between them. Germline CDR1 and CDR2: MNHEY and SVGAGI. The CDR3 sequence is 14 residues long. The CDR3 here is CASSYSQGGETQYF. The CDR3 nucleotides read TGTGCCAGCAGTTACTCACAGGGAGGGGAGACCCAGTACTTC.

J is TRBJ2-7 and V is TRBV28, with a possible D match to TRBD2 (6 bases). CDR1 is MDHEN, CDR2 SYDVKM, per germline. The CDR3 spans 13 residues. V dropped 10 bases and J dropped 0 bases, with 13 bases sitting between them. In nucleotides, the CDR3 is TGTGCCACCAAGGGACTGCTCTCCTACGAGCAGTACTTC. Translation: CATKGLLSYEQYF.

This clonotype occurred a few times. The chain couples TRBV5-1 to TRBJ2-2; D is undetermined. The V and J ends lost 4 bases and 0 bases respectively, with 22 bases between them. CDR1 and CDR2 (germline): SGHRS, YFSETQ. The CDR3 runs to 19 residues. DNA of the CDR3: TGCGCCAGCAGCGCCGAGAGTAGATCCCCTATCGCGAACACCGGGGAGCTGTTTTTT. Translating gives CASSAESRSPIANTGELFF. The entire variable domain, with the rest obtained from reference TRBV5-1 and TRBJ2-2, is as follows: KAGVTQTPRYLIKTRGQQVTLSCSPISGHRSVSWYQQTPGQGLQFLFEYFSETQRNKGNFPGRFSGRQFSNSRSEMNVSTLELGDSALYLCASSAESRSPIANTGELFFGEGSRLTVL.

The table lists this clonotype with many counts. J is TRBJ1-4 and V is TRBV4-1; D is unresolved. The CDR3 spans 15 residues. Trimming pared 2 bases from V and 0 bases from J, leaving 7 bases between. Per the germline V gene, CDR1 is MGHRA and CDR2 is YSYEKL. The CDR3 sequence: CASSQLEATNEKLFF. The DNA for the CDR3 is TGCGCCAGCAGCCAATTAGAGGCAACTAATGAAAAACTGTTTTTT.

The table lists this clonotype with a few counts. The chain couples TRBV12-3 or TRBV12-4 to TRBJ2-5; D is unclear. V was pared by 3 bases and J by 3 bases, with 8 bases between. The CDR3 has 13 residues. The CDR3 is CASSFLAEETQYF. CDR3 bases: TGTGCCAGCAGTTTCCTCGCGGAAGAGACCCAGTACTTC.